This T cell receptor beta chain was recorded in a study of T cell changes during pregnancy in multiple sclerosis. This clone was detected only a few times. Here immunoSEQ multiplex PCR was the method, and the copy in TCRdb shows in-frame clones only, minus some. Among fewer than 85,000 clones, 80% to 95% were seen once, and the ten largest hold roughly 1.7%. There are 16 residues in the CDR3. V shed 2 bases and J shed 0 bases, with 11 bases lying between them. CDR1 and CDR2 (germline): SGDLS, YYNGEE. The TCR sequence derives from a female donor in good health, enrolled as a control in a pregnancy study. The rearrangement uses TRBV9 and TRBJ1-4; weak D call: TRBD1 (5 bases). The sequenced sample was peripheral blood, obtained in the first trimester of pregnancy. As DNA, the CDR3 is TGTGCCAGCAGCGTCACAGGTGGGACAACTAATGAAAAACTGTTTTTT. Translation gives CASSVTGGTTNEKLFF.